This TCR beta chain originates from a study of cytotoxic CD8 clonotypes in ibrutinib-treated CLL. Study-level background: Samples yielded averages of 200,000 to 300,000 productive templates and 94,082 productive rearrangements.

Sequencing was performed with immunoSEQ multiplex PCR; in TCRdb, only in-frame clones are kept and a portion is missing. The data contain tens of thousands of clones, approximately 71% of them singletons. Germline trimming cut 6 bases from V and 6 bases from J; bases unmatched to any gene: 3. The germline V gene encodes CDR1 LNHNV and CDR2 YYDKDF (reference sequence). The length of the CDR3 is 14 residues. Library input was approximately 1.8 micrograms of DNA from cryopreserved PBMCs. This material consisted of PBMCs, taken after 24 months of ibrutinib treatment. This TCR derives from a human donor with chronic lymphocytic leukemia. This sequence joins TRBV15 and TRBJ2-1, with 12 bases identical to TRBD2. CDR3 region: CATRSLAGGNEQFF. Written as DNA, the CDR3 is TGTGCCACCAGATCACTAGCGGGGGGCAATGAGCAGTTCTTC.